The 18 T cell receptor beta chains given below trace back to one sample, sequenced in a study of CD8 T cells in ankylosing spondylitis. Study outcomes and limitations: A TCR beta motif made of several highly homologous variants seemed typical of ankylosing spondylitis blood.

These receptors' targets are unknown. TCRdb passed the 5' RACE reads through MiXCR, listing each CDR3 protein once. The data contain roughly 440,000 distinct CDR3 sequences, about 15% of them singletons. Sequenced input: blood, either unsorted or a sorted T cell fraction (not recorded which). These receptors came from a male donor with ankylosing spondylitis.

This clonotype has just a few counts. J is TRBJ2-2 and V is TRBV6-5; D is unresolved. Trimming took off 0 bases at V and 6 bases at J, with 8 bases between the two ends. The CDR3 totals 14 residues. The germline CDR1 and CDR2 sequences are MNHEY and SVGAGI. The CDR3 region has the DNA TGTGCCAGCAGTTACTCCCGTGAGGCCGGGGAGCTGTTTTTT. It codes for CASSYSREAGELFF.

This clonotype was detected a few times. V is TRBV20-1 and J is TRBJ2-7; D unresolved. With 5 bases removed from V and 0 bases from J, the gap between germline ends came to 17 bases. This CDR3 spans 15 amino acids. Germline CDR1 and CDR2: DFQATT and SNEGSKA (reference sequence). This chain's CDR3 is CSAGPGGLYSYEQYF. The CDR3 DNA reads as TGCAGTGCTGGCCCGGGCGGCCTCTACTCCTACGAGCAGTACTTC.

In this sample, this clonotype turned up a few times. V usage is TRBV25-1 and J usage is TRBJ2-2; perhaps TRBD2 as D (6 bases). The V end was cut by 8 bases, the J end by 3 bases, with 13 bases between. This CDR3 is 14 amino acids long. Per germline, CDR1 MGHDK and CDR2 SYGVNS. CDR3 in DNA: TGTGCCAGCGGAGGGCCACGCTACACCGGGGAGCTGTTTTTT. This codes for CASGGPRYTGELFF.

The genes are TRBV7-6 and TRBJ1-5; no clear D gene. Per germline, CDR1 SGHVS and CDR2 FNYEAQ. The CDR3 sequence is 14 residues long. Trimming pared 3 bases from V and 7 bases from J, leaving 13 bases between. The CDR3 region has the DNA TGTGCCAGCAGCTTCCGGCCGGCGGGGCAGCCCCAGCATTTT. Encoded protein: CASSFRPAGQPQHF.

Ten or more counts support this clonotype. The CDR3 protein is CASSSGGLYEQYF. CDR3 DNA sequence: TGTGCCAGCAGCTCGGGGGGTTTGTACGAGCAGTACTTC. V and J are TRBV28 and TRBJ2-7; 7 bases fit TRBD2. This CDR3 spans 13 amino acids. The trim removed 6 bases at V and 4 bases at J, leaving 6 bases unmatched. Germline V CDR1 and CDR2: MDHEN, SYDVKM.

In this sample, this clonotype turned up a few times. The chain employs TRBV14 and TRBJ2-1; 10 positions match TRBD2. The CDR3 loop spans 15 amino acids. Germline trimming cut 1 base from V and 9 bases from J; bases unmatched to any gene: 6. Germline-derived CDR1 and CDR2 are SGHDN and FVKESK. CDR3 amino acids: CASSQVLAGVTEQFF. CDR3 nucleotide sequence: TGTGCCAGCAGCCAAGTTCTAGCGGGAGTTACTGAGCAGTTCTTC.

Here the CDR3 reads CASSPWNTGELFF. In nucleotides, the CDR3 is TGTGCCAGCAGCCCGTGGAACACCGGGGAGCTGTTTTTT. The chain recombines TRBV9 with TRBJ2-2; D remains ambiguous. Trimming removed 4 bases at V and 1 base at J, with 5 bases between. The germline V gene encodes CDR1 SGDLS and CDR2 YYNGEE. This CDR3 is 13 amino acids long.

In this sample, this clonotype turned up a few times. V gene TRBV12-3 or TRBV12-4 combines with J gene TRBJ1-5, with a weak D call TRBD1 (5 bases). CDR3 size: 15 residues. V lost 1 base and J 2 bases, leaving 9 bases between the germline ends. The CDR3 loop reads CASSLVGAGNQPQHF. DNA of the CDR3: TGTGCCAGCAGTTTAGTAGGGGCTGGCAATCAGCCCCAGCATTTT.

The chain uses TRBV6-2 or TRBV6-3 and TRBJ2-2; the D gene is possibly TRBD2 (6 bases). Trimming removed 5 bases at V and 6 bases at J, with 10 bases between. This CDR3 has 13 amino acids. Germline CDR1 and CDR2: MNHEY and SVGEGT. CDR3 nucleotides: TGTGCCAGCAGTCTACTAGCTTCCGGGGAGCTGTTTTTT. Protein sequence: CASSLLASGELFF.

The chain employs TRBV12-3 or TRBV12-4 and TRBJ1-4; tentative D call: TRBD1 (5 bases). Deletions cut 5 bases from V and 3 bases from J, with 7 bases between. There are 13 residues in the CDR3. CDR3 residues: CASSDSSNEKLFF. The CDR3 DNA sequence: TGTGCCAGCAGTGACAGTTCTAATGAAAAACTGTTTTTT.

In its sample, this clonotype was seen a few times. The rearrangement uses TRBV18 and TRBJ2-1, with D perhaps given as TRBD1 or TRBD2 (6 bases each). Trimming took off 1 base at V and 8 bases at J, with 18 bases between the two ends. CDR1 and CDR2 from the germline V gene are KGHSH and LQKENI. The CDR3 loop spans 16 amino acids. The CDR3 spells CASSPQFTGTWDEQFF. CDR3 in DNA: TGTGCCAGCTCACCACAATTTACAGGGACTTGGGATGAGCAGTTCTTC.

This chain links TRBV5-5 with TRBJ1-2, with a weak D call TRBD1 (5 bases). Germline lookup yields CDR1 SGHKS and CDR2 YYEKEE (reference sequence). CDR3 length: 14 amino acids. V lost 5 bases and J 4 bases, leaving 15 bases between the germline ends. Here the CDR3 DNA reads TGTGCCAGCAGTCCCGGGGCGGCCCCCTATGGCTACACCTTC. Protein sequence: CASSPGAAPYGYTF.

This clonotype was recorded a few times. The gene calls are TRBV28 and TRBJ1-5; D ambiguous. With 6 bases removed from V and 2 bases from J, the gap between germline ends came to 20 bases. This CDR3 is 17 amino acids long. Germline assignment: CDR1 MDHEN and CDR2 SYDVKM. CDR3 sequence (DNA): TGTGCCAGCAGCCCCCGGTTTGGGTTTAGTGGCAATCAGCCCCAGCATTTT. This codes for CASSPRFGFSGNQPQHF.

The chain links TRBV18 to TRBJ2-7; D perhaps matches TRBD2 (5 bases). Trimming stripped 5 bases from V and 0 bases from J, with 14 bases between. CDR3 length equals 15 residues. The V gene's germline CDR1 is KGHSH and CDR2 LQKENI. The CDR3 DNA reads TGTGCCAGCTCAAAACCCGGAGGATCCTCCTACGAGCAGTACTTC. This encodes CASSKPGGSSYEQYF.

The chain couples TRBV14 to TRBJ2-5; D not certain. CDR3 size: 15 residues. V was cut by 4 bases and J by 1 base, with 13 bases left in between. Germline CDR1 and CDR2: SGHDN and FVKESK. This chain's CDR3 is CASSRVAGFQETQYF. CDR3 nucleotide sequence: TGTGCCAGCAGCCGAGTTGCAGGATTCCAAGAGACCCAGTACTTC.

This clonotype turned up a few times. V is TRBV7-9 and J is TRBJ2-3; D remains ambiguous. Germline CDR1 is SEHNR and CDR2 is FQNEAQ (reference sequence). The CDR3 totals 15 residues. Trimming left V 5 bases short and J 2 bases short, with 14 bases between. The CDR3 region has the DNA TGTGCCAGCAGCCCGCCGGACCGAACCACAGATACGCAGTATTTT. Translation gives CASSPPDRTTDTQYF. The variable domain in full, completed from reference TRBV7-9 and TRBJ2-3, reads DTGVSQNPRHKITKRGQNVTFRCDPISEHNRLYWYRQTLGQGPEFLTYFQNEAQLEKSRLLSDRFSAERPKGSFSTLEIQRTEQGDSAMYLCASSPPDRTTDTQYFGPGTRLTVL.

This chain links TRBV6-2 or TRBV6-3 with TRBJ1-1; D gene unclear. The CDR3 covers 14 residues. Trimming removed 6 bases from V and 1 base from J, with 12 bases in between. Germline CDR1 reads MNHEY; CDR2 reads SVGEGT. The CDR3 DNA reads TGTGCCAGCAGCCCTCAGGACTGGAACACTGAAGCTTTCTTT. It specifies CASSPQDWNTEAFF.

This clonotype turned up a few times. The CDR3 DNA is TGTGCCAGCAGTTACACACAGGGGGCTAACTATGGCTACACCTTC. Translating gives CASSYTQGANYGYTF. This chain uses TRBV6-5 with TRBJ1-2; TRBD1 matches at 8 bases. The J segment lost 0 bases and the V segment lost 2 bases, leaving 2 bases of the junction unmatched. Germline V gives CDR1 MNHEY, CDR2 SVGAGI. CDR3 size: 15 residues.